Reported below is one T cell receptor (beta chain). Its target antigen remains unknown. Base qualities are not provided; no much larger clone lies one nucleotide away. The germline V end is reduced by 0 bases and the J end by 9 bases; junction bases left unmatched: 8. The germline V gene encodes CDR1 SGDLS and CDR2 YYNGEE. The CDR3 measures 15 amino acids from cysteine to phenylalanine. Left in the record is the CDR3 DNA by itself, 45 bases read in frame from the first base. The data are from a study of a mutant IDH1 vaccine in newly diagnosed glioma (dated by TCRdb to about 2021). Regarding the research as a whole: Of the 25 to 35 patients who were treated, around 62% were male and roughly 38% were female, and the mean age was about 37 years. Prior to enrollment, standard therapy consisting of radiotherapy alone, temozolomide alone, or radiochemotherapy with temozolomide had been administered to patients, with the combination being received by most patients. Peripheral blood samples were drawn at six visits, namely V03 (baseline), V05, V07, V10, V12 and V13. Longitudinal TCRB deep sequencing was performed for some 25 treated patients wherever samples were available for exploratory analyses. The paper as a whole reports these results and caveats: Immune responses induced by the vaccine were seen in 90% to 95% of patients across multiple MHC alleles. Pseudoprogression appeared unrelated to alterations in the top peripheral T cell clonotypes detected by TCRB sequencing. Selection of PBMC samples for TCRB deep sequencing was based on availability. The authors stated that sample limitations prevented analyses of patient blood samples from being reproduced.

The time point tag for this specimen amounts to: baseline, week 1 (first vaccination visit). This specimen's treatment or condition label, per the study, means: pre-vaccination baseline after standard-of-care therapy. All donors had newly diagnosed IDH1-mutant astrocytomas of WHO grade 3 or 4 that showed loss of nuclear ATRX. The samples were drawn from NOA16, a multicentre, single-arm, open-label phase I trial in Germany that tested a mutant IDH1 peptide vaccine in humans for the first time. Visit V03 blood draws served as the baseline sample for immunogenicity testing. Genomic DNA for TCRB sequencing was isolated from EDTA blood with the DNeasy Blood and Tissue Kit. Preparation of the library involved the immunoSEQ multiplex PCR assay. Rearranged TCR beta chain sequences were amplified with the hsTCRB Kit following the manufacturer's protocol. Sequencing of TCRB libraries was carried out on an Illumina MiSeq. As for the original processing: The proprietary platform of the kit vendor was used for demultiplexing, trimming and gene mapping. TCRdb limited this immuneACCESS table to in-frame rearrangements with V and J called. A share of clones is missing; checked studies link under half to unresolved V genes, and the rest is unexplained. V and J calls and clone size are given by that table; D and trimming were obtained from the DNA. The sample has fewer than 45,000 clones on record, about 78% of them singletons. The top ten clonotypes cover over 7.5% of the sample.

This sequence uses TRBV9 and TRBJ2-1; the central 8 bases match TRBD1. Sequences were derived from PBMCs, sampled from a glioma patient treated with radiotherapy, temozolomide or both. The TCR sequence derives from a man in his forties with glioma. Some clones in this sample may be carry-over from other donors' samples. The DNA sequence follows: TGTGCCAGCAGCGTAGCAACAGGGGGATGGAGTGAGCAGTTCTTC. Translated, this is CASSVATGGWSEQFF. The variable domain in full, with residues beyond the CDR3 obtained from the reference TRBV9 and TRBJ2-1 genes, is DSGVTQTPKHLITATGQRVTLRCSPRSGDLSVYWYQQSLDQGLQFLIQYYNGEERAKGNILERFSAQQFPDLHSELNLSSLELGDSALYFCASSVATGGWSEQFFGPGTRLTVL.